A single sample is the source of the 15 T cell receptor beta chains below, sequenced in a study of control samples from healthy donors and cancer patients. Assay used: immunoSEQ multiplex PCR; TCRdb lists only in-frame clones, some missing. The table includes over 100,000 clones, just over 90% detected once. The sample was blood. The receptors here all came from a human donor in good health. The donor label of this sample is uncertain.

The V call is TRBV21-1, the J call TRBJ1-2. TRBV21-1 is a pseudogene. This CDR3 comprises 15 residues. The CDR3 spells CASSKGRRGYFGYTF. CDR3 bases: TGTGCCAGCAGCAAGGGGCGTCGGGGTTATTTTGGCTACACCTTC.

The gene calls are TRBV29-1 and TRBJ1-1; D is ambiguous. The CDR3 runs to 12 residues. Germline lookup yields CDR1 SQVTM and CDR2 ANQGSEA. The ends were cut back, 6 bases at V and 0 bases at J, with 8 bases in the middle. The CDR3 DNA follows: TGCAGCGTCGGACCGGTGAACACTGAAGCTTTCTTT. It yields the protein CSVGPVNTEAFF.

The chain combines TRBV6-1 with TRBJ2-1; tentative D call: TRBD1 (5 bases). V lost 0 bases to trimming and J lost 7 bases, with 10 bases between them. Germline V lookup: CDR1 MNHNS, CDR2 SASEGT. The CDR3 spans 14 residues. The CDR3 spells CASSEADSYNEQFF. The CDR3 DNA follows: TGTGCCAGCAGTGAAGCCGACAGCTATAATGAGCAGTTCTTC.

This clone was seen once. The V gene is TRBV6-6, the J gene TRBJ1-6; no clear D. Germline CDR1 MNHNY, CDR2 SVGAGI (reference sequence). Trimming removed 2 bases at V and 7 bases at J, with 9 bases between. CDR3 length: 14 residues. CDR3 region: CASSYGSRNSPLHF. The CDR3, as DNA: TGTGCCAGCAGTTACGGGTCGAGAAATTCACCCCTCCACTTT.

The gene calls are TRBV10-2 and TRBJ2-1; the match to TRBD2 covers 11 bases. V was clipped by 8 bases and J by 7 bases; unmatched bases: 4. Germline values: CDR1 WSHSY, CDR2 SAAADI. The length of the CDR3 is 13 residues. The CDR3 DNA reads TGCGCCAGCCTAGCGGGGGGCCGAAATGAGCAGTTCTTC. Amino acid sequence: CASLAGGRNEQFF.

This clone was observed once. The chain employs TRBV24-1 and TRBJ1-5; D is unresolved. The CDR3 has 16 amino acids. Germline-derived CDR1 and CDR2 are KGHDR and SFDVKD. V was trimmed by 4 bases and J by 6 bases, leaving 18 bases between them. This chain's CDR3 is CATSDPGSPPSQPQHF. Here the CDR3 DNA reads TGTGCCACCAGTGACCCCGGGTCCCCACCTAGTCAGCCCCAGCATTTT.

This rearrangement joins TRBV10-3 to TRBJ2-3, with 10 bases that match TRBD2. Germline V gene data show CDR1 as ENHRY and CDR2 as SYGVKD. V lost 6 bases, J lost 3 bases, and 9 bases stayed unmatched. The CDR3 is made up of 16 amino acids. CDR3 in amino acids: CAIRKRGGPGTDTQYF. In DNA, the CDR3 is TGTGCCATCAGAAAGCGGGGGGGCCCGGGGACAGATACGCAGTATTTT.

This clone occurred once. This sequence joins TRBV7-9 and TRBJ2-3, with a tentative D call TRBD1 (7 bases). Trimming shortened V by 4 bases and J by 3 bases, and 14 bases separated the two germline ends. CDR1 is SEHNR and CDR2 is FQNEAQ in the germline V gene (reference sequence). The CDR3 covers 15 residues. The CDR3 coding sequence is TGTGCCAGCAGCTCTCAGGGGGGTAAAACAGATACGCAGTATTTT. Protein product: CASSSQGGKTDTQYF. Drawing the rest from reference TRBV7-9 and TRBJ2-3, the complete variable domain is DTGVSQNPRHKITKRGQNVTFRCDPISEHNRLYWYRQTLGQGPEFLTYFQNEAQLEKSRLLSDRFSAERPKGSFSTLEIQRTEQGDSAMYLCASSSQGGKTDTQYFGPGTRLTVL.

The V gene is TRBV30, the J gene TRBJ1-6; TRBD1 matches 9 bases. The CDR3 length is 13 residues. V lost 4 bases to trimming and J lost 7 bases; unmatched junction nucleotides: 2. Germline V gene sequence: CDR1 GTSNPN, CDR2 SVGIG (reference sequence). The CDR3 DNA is TGTGCCTGGACCGGGACAGGGAATTCACCCCTCCACTTT. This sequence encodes CAWTGTGNSPLHF.

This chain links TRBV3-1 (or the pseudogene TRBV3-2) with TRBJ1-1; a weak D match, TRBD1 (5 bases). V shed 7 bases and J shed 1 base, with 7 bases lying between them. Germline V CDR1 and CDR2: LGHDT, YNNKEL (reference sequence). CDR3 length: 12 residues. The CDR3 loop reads CASTGGNTEAFF. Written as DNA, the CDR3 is TGTGCCAGCACGGGGGGGAACACTGAAGCTTTCTTT.

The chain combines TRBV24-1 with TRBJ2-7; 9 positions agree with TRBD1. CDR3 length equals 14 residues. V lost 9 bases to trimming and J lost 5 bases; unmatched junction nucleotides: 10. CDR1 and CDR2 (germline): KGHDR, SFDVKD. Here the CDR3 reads CATLSRDRDHEQYF. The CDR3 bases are TGTGCCACCTTGTCCCGGGACAGGGACCACGAGCAGTACTTC.

The CDR3 coding sequence is TGCGCCAGCAGCAAAGCCCGACAAAACAGCCCCGATAATGAAAAACTGTTTTTT. Translation: CASSKARQNSPDNEKLFF. This sequence joins TRBV5-1 and TRBJ1-4; D gene uncertain. V lost 4 bases and J 4 bases, leaving 23 bases between the germline ends. CDR1 and CDR2 from the germline V gene are SGHRS and YFSETQ. The CDR3 extends over 18 amino acids.

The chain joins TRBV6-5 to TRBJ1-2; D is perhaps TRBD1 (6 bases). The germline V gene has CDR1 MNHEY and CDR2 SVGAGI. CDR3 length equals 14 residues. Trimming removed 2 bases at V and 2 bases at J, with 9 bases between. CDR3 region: CASSYGGANYGYTF. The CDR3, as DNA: TGTGCCAGCAGTTACGGGGGGGCGAACTATGGCTACACCTTC.

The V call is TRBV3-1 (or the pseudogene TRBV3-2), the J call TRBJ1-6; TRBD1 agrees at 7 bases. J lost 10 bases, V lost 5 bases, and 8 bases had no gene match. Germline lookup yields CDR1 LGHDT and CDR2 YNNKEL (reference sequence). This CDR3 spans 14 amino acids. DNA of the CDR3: TGTGCCAGCAGCAACCTACAGGGGACGTCACCCCTCCACTTT. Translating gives CASSNLQGTSPLHF.

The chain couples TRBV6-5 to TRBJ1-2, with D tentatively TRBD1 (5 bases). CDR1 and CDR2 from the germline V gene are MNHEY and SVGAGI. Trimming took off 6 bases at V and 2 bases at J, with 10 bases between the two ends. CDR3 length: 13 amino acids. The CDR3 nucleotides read TGTGCCAGCAGGAGAGACAGAAACTATGGCTACACCTTC. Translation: CASRRDRNYGYTF.